This TCR beta chain was retrieved from a study of shared clonotypes between healthy human individuals. Whole-study context: CD8 memory received one plate per donor, CD8 naive two, CD4 memory three and CD4 naive three.

Method: immunoSEQ multiplex PCR; TCRdb's copy keeps in-frame clones and lacks some. The sample shows approximately 600,000 clones, roughly 96% of them seen only once. The ends were cut back, 5 bases at V and 5 bases at J, with 10 bases in the middle. The CDR3 has 12 residues. CDR1 and CDR2 (germline): MDHEN, SYDVKM. Naive CD8 cells lacked CD45RO, underwent positive selection for CCR7 and left out terminally differentiated effector memory CD45RA+ cells. The healthy adult donors were HIV-negative and reported no recent acute infections or vaccinations. The chain is built from TRBV28 and TRBJ2-7; possibly TRBD1 for D (5 bases). The material sequenced was naive CD8+ T cells sorted from blood. The TCR comes from a woman under 40 in good health. In nucleotides, the CDR3 is TGTGCCAGCAGTGGGAAACAGGACGAGCAGTACTTC. Its protein product is CASSGKQDEQYF.